The rows below give T cell receptor beta chains drawn from one sample of a study of blood T cell repertoires in COVID-19. The table came from immunoSEQ multiplex PCR; TCRdb's copy has only in-frame clones and leaves some out. The table has a few hundred thousand clones, about nine tenths seen once. Sequencing was performed on peripheral blood. The receptor set was obtained from a person between 18 and 35 years old with COVID-19, enrolled during active disease. Each CDR3 is given without its conserved first and last residue. Clone size is given for some rows only: seen once, a few or many times, or a class if the clone is expanded.

v_call	clone_size	j_call	cdr3_aa
TRBV3-1/TRBV3-2	NA	TRBJ2-3	ASSPSGSADTQY
TRBV6-2/TRBV6-3	NA	TRBJ1-2	ASSSDWYNYGYT
TRBV19	NA	TRBJ1-1	ASKASGQGNTEAF
TRBV11-2	NA	TRBJ1-2	ASSQGGTSYGYT
TRBV7-6	NA	TRBJ2-2	ASSKNTGELF
TRBV6-5	NA	TRBJ1-5	ASSSTQPQH
TRBV7-9	NA	TRBJ2-3	ASSQTETDTQY
TRBV7-2	NA	TRBJ2-1	ASSLAHLAEIAYNEQF
TRBV6-5	NA	TRBJ2-5	ASSPYPGSTETQY
TRBV4-1	NA	TRBJ2-3	ASSQGRGGRVDTQY
TRBV24-1	NA	TRBJ2-3	ATSDRTSSTDTQY
TRBV28	NA	TRBJ1-1	ASRSGTGAMNTEAF
TRBV28	NA	TRBJ1-5	ASSLRRDRTGRNQPQH
TRBV5-1	NA	TRBJ1-6	ASSSEVTNSPLH
TRBV5-1	NA	TRBJ2-3	ASSLATGGRPDTQY
TRBV24-1	once	TRBJ2-5	ATSDPMGTGTQETQY
TRBV23-1	NA	TRBJ1-5	ASSQTADQIPQH
TRBV7-8	NA	TRBJ2-7	ATGQGARSYEQY
TRBV4-1	NA	TRBJ2-7	ASSPGQGGTYEQY
TRBV9	NA	TRBJ2-3	ATSPYSTDTQY
TRBV18	NA	TRBJ1-1	ASSPYSMNTEAF
TRBV5-4	NA	TRBJ2-1	ASSSYFEGQGNNEQF
TRBV28	NA	TRBJ2-5	ASSLDRTGRKTQY
TRBV7-6	NA	TRBJ1-4	ASSPLTGLLF
TRBV19	NA	TRBJ1-1	ASSIAGVDTEAF
TRBV9	NA	TRBJ2-7	ASSAGDRPYEQY
TRBV4-1	NA	TRBJ2-2	ASSPGLAGAGELF
TRBV29-1	NA	TRBJ2-7	SVDKTDSYEQY
TRBV4-2	NA	TRBJ2-6	ASSQVDTSGANVLT
TRBV7-6	NA	TRBJ1-2	ASSQGLGGGDGYT
TRBV2	NA	TRBJ2-4	ASSVLAKNIQY
TRBV29-1	NA	TRBJ1-1	SVATKFRSNTEAF
TRBV5-6	NA	TRBJ1-4	ASSLEAGGSTNEKLF
TRBV24-1	few	TRBJ2-6	ATSAIGTKAGANVLT
TRBV7-9	NA	TRBJ2-7	ASSLLFSSYEQY
TRBV10-2	NA	TRBJ2-1	ASRGPAGTSGRGGFGNEQF
TRBV14	once	TRBJ1-3	ASSVAAGNTIY
TRBV10-3	once	TRBJ2-1	AIREGLAGYNEQF
TRBV6-5	NA	TRBJ2-5	ASSYPRQGWRETQY
TRBV4-2	NA	TRBJ1-1	ASSLGTGTEAF
TRBV12-3/TRBV12-4	NA	TRBJ1-5	ASSDTGQPQH
TRBV11-2	NA	TRBJ1-2	ASSPRGGDHYGYT
TRBV3-1/TRBV3-2	NA	TRBJ2-2	ASSQERLIAGGPGTGELF
TRBV29-1	NA	TRBJ1-4	SVRPLHGEKLF
TRBV11-3	NA	TRBJ1-6	ASSLGSNSPLH
TRBV28	NA	TRBJ1-2	ASSLGGQGMGYT
TRBV15	NA	TRBJ2-1	ATSGRILAGFDEQF
TRBV14	NA	TRBJ2-3	ASSLGQGNTDTQY
TRBV4-2	NA	TRBJ2-3	ASSRGGPRDTQY
TRBV6-5	NA	TRBJ1-2	ASSYAPGGAGGYT